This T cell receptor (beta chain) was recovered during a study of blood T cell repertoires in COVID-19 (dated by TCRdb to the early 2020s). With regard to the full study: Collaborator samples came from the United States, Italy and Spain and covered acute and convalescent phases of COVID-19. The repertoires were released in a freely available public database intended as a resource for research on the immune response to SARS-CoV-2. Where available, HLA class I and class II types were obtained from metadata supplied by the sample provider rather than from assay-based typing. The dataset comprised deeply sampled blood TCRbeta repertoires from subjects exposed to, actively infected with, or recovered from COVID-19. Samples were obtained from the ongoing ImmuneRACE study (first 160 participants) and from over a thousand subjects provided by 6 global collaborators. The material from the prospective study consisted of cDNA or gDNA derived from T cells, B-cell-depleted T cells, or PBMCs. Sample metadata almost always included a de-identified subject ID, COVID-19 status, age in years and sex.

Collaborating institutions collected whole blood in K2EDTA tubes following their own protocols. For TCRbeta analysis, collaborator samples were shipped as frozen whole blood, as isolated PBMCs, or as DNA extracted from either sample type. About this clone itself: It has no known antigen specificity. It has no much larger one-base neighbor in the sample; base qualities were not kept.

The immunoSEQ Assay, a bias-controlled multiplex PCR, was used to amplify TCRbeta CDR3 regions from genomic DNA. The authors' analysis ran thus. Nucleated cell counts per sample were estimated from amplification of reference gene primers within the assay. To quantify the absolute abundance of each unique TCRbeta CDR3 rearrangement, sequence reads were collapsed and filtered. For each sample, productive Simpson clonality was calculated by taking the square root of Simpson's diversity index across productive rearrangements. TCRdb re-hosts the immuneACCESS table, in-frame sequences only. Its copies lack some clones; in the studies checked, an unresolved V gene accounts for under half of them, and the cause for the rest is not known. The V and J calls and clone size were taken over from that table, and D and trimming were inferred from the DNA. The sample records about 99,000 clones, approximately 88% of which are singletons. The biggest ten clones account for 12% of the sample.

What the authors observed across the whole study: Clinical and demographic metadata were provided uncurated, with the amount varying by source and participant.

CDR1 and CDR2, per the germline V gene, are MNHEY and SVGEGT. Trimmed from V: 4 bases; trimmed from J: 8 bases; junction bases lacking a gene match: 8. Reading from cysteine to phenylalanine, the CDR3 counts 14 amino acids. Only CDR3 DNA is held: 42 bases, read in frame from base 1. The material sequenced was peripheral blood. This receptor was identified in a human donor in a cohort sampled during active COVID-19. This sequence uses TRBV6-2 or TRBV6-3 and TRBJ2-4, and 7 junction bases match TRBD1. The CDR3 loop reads CASSSTGWQDIQYF. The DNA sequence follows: TGTGCCAGCAGTTCGACAGGGTGGCAGGACATTCAGTACTTC.